A single sample is the source of the 27 T cell receptor beta chains below, sequenced in a study of T cells in Graves' hyperthyroidism and ophthalmopathy. TCR beta CDR3 sequences were amplified from RNA transcripts. Initially, a first-round RT-PCR of the TCR CDR3 employed the HTBI primer set. TCRdb reanalysed the multiplex PCR reads using MiXCR and keeps one entry per CDR3 protein. The sample holds over 700,000 distinct CDR3 sequences, about two fifths seen once. Material for sequencing was blood. The receptors originated from a man between 18 and 29 years old with Graves' hyperthyroidism.

V gene TRBV9 combines with J gene TRBJ2-3, with TRBD1 identical over 7 bases. Trimming cost V 2 bases and J 4 bases; bases outside gene matches: 10. The V gene's germline CDR1 is SGDLS and CDR2 YYNGEE. The length of the CDR3 is 16 residues. CDR3 in amino acids: CASSVGTALSADTQYF. In DNA, the CDR3 is TGTGCCAGCAGCGTCGGGACAGCCCTCAGCGCAGATACGCAGTATTTT.

V gene TRBV12-3 or TRBV12-4 combines with J gene TRBJ1-4; D uncertain. Trimming removed 8 bases from V and 3 bases from J, with 13 bases in between. The CDR3 contains 14 residues. The CDR3 loop reads CASRTDGPNEKLFF. Written as DNA, the CDR3 is TGTGCCAGCCGGACGGACGGTCCTAATGAAAAACTGTTTTTT.

This clonotype was seen ten or more times. The chain has TRBV24-1 and TRBJ2-6, with 8 bases that match TRBD2. V lost 3 bases to trimming and J lost 3 bases; unmatched junction nucleotides: 6. The CDR3 is 17 amino acids. Germline CDR1 is KGHDR and CDR2 is SFDVKD. The CDR3 loop reads CATSDVRGGGGANVLTF. The CDR3 DNA reads as TGTGCCACCAGTGATGTCCGGGGGGGCGGTGGGGCCAACGTCCTGACTTTC.

As to this clonotype: A much larger clone differs by one base, so this may be a read error. The chain recombines TRBV10-3 with TRBJ2-5, with D tentatively TRBD2 (5 bases). The J call may be faulty, since TRBJ2-7 better matches the DNA end. Per germline, CDR1 ENHRY and CDR2 SYGVKD. CDR3 length: 15 amino acids. The CDR3 reads CAVSGVEATSGEQYF. The CDR3 bases are TGTGCCGTCAGTGGGGTTGAGGCGACGAGCGGCGAGCAGTACTTC.

This clonotype was counted ten times or more. The chain joins TRBV19 to TRBJ2-7; D not resolved. The V and J ends lost 3 bases and 7 bases respectively, with 7 bases between them. Germline values: CDR1 LNHDA, CDR2 SQIVND (reference sequence). The length of the CDR3 is 11 residues. The CDR3 DNA reads TGTGCCAGTAGTATCGGAGCTGAGCAGTACTTC. It is translated as CASSIGAEQYF.

Concerning this clonotype: With a much larger clone just one base away, this may be a read error. The V call is TRBV12-3 or TRBV12-4, the J call TRBJ1-6, with D uncertain. Deletions cut 7 bases from V and 9 bases from J, with 10 bases between. The CDR3 length is 12 residues. As DNA, the CDR3 is TGTGCCAGCACCCTAACGGCTTCACCCCTCCACTTT. Residues: CASTLTASPLHF.

This clonotype was seen only a few times. The chain couples TRBV7-3 to TRBJ2-2; D call uncertain. V dropped 2 bases and J dropped 0 bases, with 10 bases sitting between them. Germline V gene lookup returns CDR1 SGHTA and CDR2 FQGTGA. CDR3 length equals 16 residues. CDR3 amino acids: CASSLAGLPNTGELFF. In nucleotides, the CDR3 is TGTGCCAGCAGCTTAGCAGGCCTCCCGAACACCGGGGAGCTGTTTTTT.

This chain uses TRBV6-5 with TRBJ2-6; TRBD2 aligns across 7 bases. CDR1 MNHEY and CDR2 SVGAGI come from the germline V gene. Trimming cost V 4 bases and J 2 bases; bases outside gene matches: 5. This CDR3 spans 16 amino acids. The CDR3 spells CASSSTSPAGANVLTF. The CDR3 DNA reads as TGTGCCAGCAGTTCGACTAGCCCGGCTGGGGCCAACGTCCTGACTTTC.

In its sample, this clonotype was seen many times. The chain uses TRBV12-3 or TRBV12-4 and TRBJ1-1; a possible D gene is TRBD1 (5 bases). V was pared by 3 bases and J by 10 bases, with 9 bases between. The CDR3 is 11 residues long. The chain's CDR3 is CASSLGPGAFF. In DNA form, the CDR3 reads TGTGCCAGCAGTTTGGGACCTGGAGCTTTCTTT.

This clonotype has a handful of counts. V usage is TRBV12-3 or TRBV12-4 and J usage is TRBJ2-7; TRBD2 is a possible D gene (6 bases). CDR3 length equals 13 residues. The ends were cut back, 3 bases at V and 11 bases at J, with 17 bases in the middle. The CDR3 protein is CASSLSSGGVEYF. DNA of the CDR3: TGTGCCAGCAGTTTGAGTTCCGGGGGAGTCGAGTACTTC.

The V call is TRBV11-3, the J call TRBJ2-2; 11 bases align to TRBD2. CDR1 is SGHNT, CDR2 YENEEA, per germline. This CDR3 is built from 17 residues. The trim removed 5 bases at V and 2 bases at J, leaving 7 bases unmatched. CDR3 loop: CASSPPGLADNTGELFF. CDR3 in DNA: TGTGCCAGCAGCCCGCCGGGACTAGCGGATAACACCGGGGAGCTGTTTTTT. Based on the CDR3 plus reference TRBV11-3 and TRBJ2-2, the full variable domain is EAGVVQSPRYKIIEKKQPVAFWCNPISGHNTLYWYLQNLGQGPELLIRYENEEAVDDSQLPKDRFSAERLKGVDSTLKIQPAELGDSAVYLCASSPPGLADNTGELFFGEGSRLTVL.

This clonotype was seen a few times. Germline and junction disagree at one end, which may indicate a read error. The chain links TRBV7-9 to TRBJ2-7, with unresolved D. Germline V CDR1 and CDR2: SEHNR, FQNEAQ (reference sequence). The CDR3 has 13 residues. The CDR3, as DNA: TGCGCCAGCAGCCAAGATTGGTCCCAGGAGCAGTACTTC. This gives the protein CASSQDWSQEQYF. Complete variable domain (other parts from reference TRBV7-9 and TRBJ2-7): DTGVSQNPRHKITKRGQNVTFRCDPISEHNRLYWYRQTLGQGPEFLTYFQNEAQLEKSRLLSDRFSAERPKGSFSTLEIQRTEQGDSAMYLCASSQDWSQEQYFGPGTRLTVT.

Ten or more counts support this clonotype. The CDR3: CASSSHFGHEQYF. CDR3 nucleotide sequence: TGTGCCAGCAGTTCCCATTTCGGCCACGAGCAGTACTTC. The V and J genes are TRBV11-2 and TRBJ2-7; D is undetermined. This CDR3 contains 13 residues. Looked up from germline, CDR1 is SGHAT and CDR2 is FQNNGV. V lost 6 bases, J lost 5 bases, and 14 bases lay in between.

This sequence joins TRBV12-3 or TRBV12-4 and TRBJ2-7; unclear D gene. The V gene lost 6 bases and the J gene lost 2 bases, with 11 bases spanning the gap. This CDR3 region has 13 residues. The CDR3 here is CASSWARTYEQYF. CDR3 DNA: TGTGCCAGCAGCTGGGCTCGGACCTACGAGCAGTACTTC.

The chain has TRBV19 and TRBJ2-7, with a tentative D call TRBD2 (7 bases). Germline-derived CDR1 and CDR2 are LNHDA and SQIVND (reference sequence). The germline V and J ends were trimmed by 7 bases and 3 bases, with 16 bases remaining between them. The CDR3 is 14 residues long. The DNA for the CDR3 is TGTGCCAGTACCATGTCGGGGGGACACTACGAGCAGTACTTC. Its protein product is CASTMSGGHYEQYF.

Comments on this clonotype: This clone may be a read error of a much larger clone one base away. The chain uses TRBV7-9 and TRBJ2-5; no definite D call. The CDR3 is made up of 15 amino acids. Trimming took 8 bases from V and 0 from J, leaving 16 bases between them. Germline V CDR1 and CDR2: SEHNR, FQNEAQ (reference sequence). CDR3 protein: CASGRLTDYQETQYF. CDR3 sequence (DNA): TGTGCCAGCGGCCGGCTGACCGATTACCAAGAGACCCAGTACTTC.

Remarks on this clonotype: The junction differs from germline at one of its ends, possibly a read error. V gene TRBV7-2 combines with J gene TRBJ2-5; TRBD2 agrees at 9 bases. Germline lookup yields CDR1 SGHTA and CDR2 FQGNSA. The CDR3 has 14 amino acids. The CDR3 nucleotides read TGTGCCAGCAGCCTAGCGGGTAGCGGGGGGACCCAGTACTTC. This gives the protein CASSLAGSGGTQYF.

V and J are TRBV7-9 and TRBJ1-6, with D possibly TRBD1 on 5 matching bases. Trimming took off 5 bases at V and 9 bases at J, with 17 bases between the two ends. This CDR3 region has 15 residues. Germline CDR1 is SEHNR and CDR2 is FQNEAQ (reference sequence). CDR3 DNA sequence: TGTGCCAGCAGCGTAGGGACTGCCTCCAGTTCACCCCTCCACTTT. It codes for CASSVGTASSSPLHF.

In this sample, this clonotype turned up a few times. V gene TRBV7-3 combines with J gene TRBJ1-1; 8 bases are shared with TRBD1. The ends lost 6 bases at V and 4 bases at J; junction bases unmatched: 7. The CDR3 has 14 amino acids. Germline CDR1 is SGHTA and CDR2 is FQGTGA. The DNA for the CDR3 is TGTGCCAGCAGTTTCAGGGGGCCGAGCACTGAAGCTTTCTTT. Protein product: CASSFRGPSTEAFF.

In its sample, this clonotype was seen a few times. This chain joins TRBV2 and TRBJ1-1; no clear D. V was shortened by 5 bases and J by 5 bases, with 15 bases between the two germline ends. The germline gives CDR1 SNHLY, CDR2 FYNNEI. The CDR3 spans 14 residues. The CDR3 loop is CASSHGPGLTEAFF. In DNA, the CDR3 is TGTGCCAGCAGTCATGGGCCGGGGTTAACTGAAGCTTTCTTT.

The rearrangement joins TRBV20-1 to TRBJ2-3, with 11 bases fitting TRBD2. The length of the CDR3 is 15 residues. Germline V gene lookup returns CDR1 DFQATT and CDR2 SNEGSKA (reference sequence). The J segment lost 2 bases and the V segment lost 3 bases, leaving 4 bases of the junction unmatched. Here the CDR3 reads CSARGTSGYTDTQYF. CDR3 nucleotides: TGCAGTGCTAGGGGGACTAGCGGTTACACAGATACGCAGTATTTT.

With respect to this clonotype: Since a much larger clone is just one base distant, this may be a read error. This sequence joins TRBV27 and TRBJ1-5; D not certain. The CDR3 spans 13 residues. V gave up 2 bases and J gave up 5 bases, with 7 bases separating them. Germline V gene sequence: CDR1 MNHEY, CDR2 SMNVEV (reference sequence). The CDR3 DNA sequence: TGTGCCAGCAGTTTAAAGGCTGATCAGCCCCAGCATTTT. It translates to CASSLKADQPQHF.

The V and J genes are TRBV12-3 or TRBV12-4 and TRBJ2-5; the D is unclear. CDR3 length equals 11 residues. Deletions cut 1 base from V and 9 bases from J, with 6 bases between. The CDR3 region has the DNA TGTGCCAGCAGTTTAGGTCAGCCCCAGTACTTC. This translates into CASSLGQPQYF.

This clonotype was seen a few times. The chain uses TRBV19 and TRBJ2-5; 7 nucleotides line up with TRBD1. J gave up 0 bases and V 5 bases, and 12 bases lay outside the gene matches. Germline V gene lookup returns CDR1 LNHDA and CDR2 SQIVND (reference sequence). The CDR3 has 17 residues. Written as DNA, the CDR3 is TGTGCCAGTAGTCGCCGGGACAGTGCCTCGTACCAAGAGACCCAGTACTTC. Protein sequence: CASSRRDSASYQETQYF.

This clonotype has at least ten counts. The V and J genes are TRBV20-1 and TRBJ1-2; 9 bases map to TRBD1. With 5 bases clipped from V and 6 bases from J, the junction kept 4 bases outside the gene matches. Germline V gene lookup returns CDR1 DFQATT and CDR2 SNEGSKA (reference sequence). This CDR3 spans 12 amino acids. The CDR3 DNA reads as TGCAGTGCTCCCGACAGGGGGGATGGCTACACCTTC. Translated, it gives CSAPDRGDGYTF.

The chain is built from TRBV20-1 and TRBJ2-5; 8 bases map to TRBD1. The germline CDR1 and CDR2 sequences are DFQATT and SNEGSKA (reference sequence). The CDR3 loop spans 13 amino acids. With V trimmed by 6 bases and J by 5 bases, 8 bases remained unmatched. Written as DNA, the CDR3 is TGCAGTGCCAAACGGACAGGGAGGGAGACCCAGTACTTC. Its protein product is CSAKRTGRETQYF.

The chain uses TRBV19 and TRBJ2-2; 9 bases are shared with TRBD2. Trimming removed 7 bases from V and 3 bases from J; junction bases left unmatched: 12. Per germline, CDR1 LNHDA and CDR2 SQIVND (reference sequence). CDR3 length equals 17 residues. The DNA of the CDR3 is TGTGCCAGTATGCCCCCTGGGGCTAGCGGGGACACCGGGGAGCTGTTTTTT. It yields the protein CASMPPGASGDTGELFF. Based on the CDR3 plus reference TRBV19 and TRBJ2-2, the full variable domain is DGGITQSPKYLFRKEGQNVTLSCEQNLNHDAMYWYRQDPGQGLRLIYYSQIVNDFQKGDIAEGYSVSREKKESFPLTVTSAQKNPTAFYLCASMPPGASGDTGELFFGEGSRLTVL.